The next 9 T cell receptor beta chains were all read from a single sample in a study of OX40 agonist ivuxolimab in advanced cancers. The table came from immunoSEQ multiplex PCR; TCRdb's copy has only in-frame clones and leaves some out. The sample records 65,000 to 80,000 clones, 85% to 90% being singletons. The specimen was CD4+ or CD8+ T cells sorted from blood, collected in a trial of the OX40 agonist ivuxolimab. These receptors were taken from an adult with an advanced solid tumor such as melanoma, head and neck, liver or kidney cancer.

This clone was counted between two and nine times. The chain uses TRBV2 and TRBJ2-7; D unresolved. Per the germline V gene, CDR1 is SNHLY and CDR2 is FYNNEI. The CDR3 consists of 11 residues. V lost 8 bases to trimming and J lost 4 bases, with 9 bases between them. The CDR3 protein is CASGQEYEQYF. The CDR3 bases are TGTGCCAGCGGTCAGGAGTACGAGCAGTACTTC.

This chain connects TRBV9 to TRBJ2-3; D is possibly TRBD2 (5 bases). Trimming took 0 bases from V and 5 from J, leaving 7 bases between them. Germline V lookup: CDR1 SGDLS, CDR2 YYNGEE. CDR3 size: 13 residues. CDR3 nucleotide sequence: TGTGCCAGCAGCGTAGTAACTAGAGATACGCAGTATTTT. Translated, it gives CASSVVTRDTQYF.

V gene TRBV7-9 combines with J gene TRBJ2-5; D perhaps matches TRBD2 (6 bases). The germline gives CDR1 SEHNR, CDR2 FQNEAQ (reference sequence). This CDR3 comprises 15 residues. V dropped 5 bases and J dropped 5 bases, with 18 bases sitting between them. Here the CDR3 DNA reads TGTGCCAGCAGCCCGATAGACGTCGCGGGGGAGACCCAGTACTTC. This gives the protein CASSPIDVAGETQYF.

This chain links TRBV5-1 with TRBJ2-3, with 11 bases matching TRBD2. CDR3 length equals 16 residues. V was clipped by 2 bases and J by 2 bases; unmatched bases: 4. The germline V gene has CDR1 SGHRS and CDR2 YFSETQ. For the CDR3, the DNA is TGCGCCAGCAGCTTATCGACTAGCGGGGACACAGATACGCAGTATTTT. As protein: CASSLSTSGDTDTQYF.

The chain couples TRBV27 to TRBJ2-1, with D maybe TRBD1 (5 bases). V lost 3 bases, J lost 7 bases, and 7 bases lay in between. Germline assignment: CDR1 MNHEY and CDR2 SMNVEV (reference sequence). The CDR3 is made up of 12 amino acids. The CDR3 loop reads CASSLKGNEQFF. As DNA, the CDR3 is TGTGCCAGCAGTTTGAAGGGGAATGAGCAGTTCTTC.

This chain joins TRBV5-5 and TRBJ2-7, with D tentatively TRBD1 or TRBD2 (5 bases each). CDR3 length equals 15 residues. Trimming removed 4 bases at V and 2 bases at J, with 16 bases between. Germline V CDR1 and CDR2: SGHKS, YYEKEE (reference sequence). The CDR3 spells CASSVGSLGAYEQYF. The CDR3 coding sequence is TGTGCCAGCAGCGTAGGCTCGTTGGGGGCCTACGAGCAGTACTTC. Looking up the rest from reference TRBV5-5 and TRBJ2-7 gives the full variable domain: DAGVTQSPTHLIKTRGQQVTLRCSPISGHKSVSWYQQVLGQGPQFIFQYYEKEERGRGNFPDRFSARQFPNYSSELNVNALLLGDSALYLCASSVGSLGAYEQYFGPGTRLTVT.

This rearrangement joins TRBV19 to TRBJ1-5; no clear D. V was trimmed by 2 bases and J by 2 bases, leaving 10 bases between them. The CDR3 sequence is 15 residues long. In germline, CDR1 is LNHDA, CDR2 SQIVND (reference sequence). The CDR3 spells CASSISEAGNQPQHF. The CDR3 region has the DNA TGTGCCAGTAGTATAAGTGAAGCGGGCAATCAGCCCCAGCATTTT.

This chain uses TRBV7-3 with TRBJ1-1; unclear D gene. The V and J ends lost 2 bases and 2 bases respectively, with 6 bases between them. Germline values: CDR1 SGHTA, CDR2 FQGTGA. The CDR3 has 13 residues. This chain's CDR3 is CASSLGRNTEAFF. CDR3 in DNA: TGTGCCAGCAGCTTAGGTCGTAACACTGAAGCTTTCTTT.

The chain employs TRBV4-2 and TRBJ2-7, with D possibly being TRBD2 (5 bases). Germline-derived CDR1 and CDR2 are LGHNA and YNFKEQ. This CDR3 is 16 amino acids long. V was shortened by 1 base and J by 0 bases, with 13 bases between the two germline ends. CDR3 DNA: TGTGCCAGCAGCCAAGCACTAGGAGAAGCCTCCTACGAGCAGTACTTC. It yields the protein CASSQALGEASYEQYF.